This T cell receptor beta chain originates from a study of TIL therapy for anti-PD-1-resistant metastatic lung cancer. As for the study in general: Most patients had lung adenocarcinoma; a few tumors were EGFR-mutant, two ALK-rearranged; half smoked currently or formerly.

Sequencing used immunoSEQ v3. Some clones are missing from TCRdb's copy, which holds only in-frame ones; the method was immunoSEQ multiplex PCR. Here the sample spans more than 20,000 clones, 72% being singletons. In the case of this clone: Its cognate antigen is unknown.

Noted time point: pre-treatment sample, taken before nivolumab and TIL therapy. Most excised metastases sampled were pleural nodules or supraclavicular lymph nodes. Study findings and constraints: TIL cultures after expansion showed higher clonality and lower diversity than baseline tumor (median roughly 6% vs 31%).

The sample was tumor tissue, taken at baseline. This clonotype was sampled from a person aged 25 to 85 with non-small cell lung cancer.

The CDR3: CASSARTSGGFTDTQYF. The CDR3 region has the DNA TGCGCCAGCAGCGCCCGGACTAGCGGGGGGTTCACAGATACGCAGTATTTT. The J gene is TRBJ2-3, the V gene TRBV4-1; TRBD2 matches at 14 bases. The length of the CDR3 is 17 residues. Germline V gene data show CDR1 as MGHRA and CDR2 as YSYEKL. J lost 2 bases, V lost 5 bases, and 6 bases had no gene match.